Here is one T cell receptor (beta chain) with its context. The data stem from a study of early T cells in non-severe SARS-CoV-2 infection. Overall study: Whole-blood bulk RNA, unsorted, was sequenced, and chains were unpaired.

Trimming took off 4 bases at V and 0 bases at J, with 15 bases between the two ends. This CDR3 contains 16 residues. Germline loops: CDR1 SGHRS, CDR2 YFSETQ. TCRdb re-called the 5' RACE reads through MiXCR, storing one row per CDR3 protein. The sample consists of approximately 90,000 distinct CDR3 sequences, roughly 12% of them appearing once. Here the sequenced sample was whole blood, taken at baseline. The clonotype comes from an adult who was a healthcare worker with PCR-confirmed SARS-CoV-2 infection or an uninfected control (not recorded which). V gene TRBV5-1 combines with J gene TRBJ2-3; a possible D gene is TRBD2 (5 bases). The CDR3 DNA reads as TGCGCCAGCAGCCCGGGGTTGATAGGGAGCACAGATACGCAGTATTTT. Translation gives CASSPGLIGSTDTQYF. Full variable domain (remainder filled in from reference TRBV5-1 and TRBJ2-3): KAGVTQTPRYLIKTRGQQVTLSCSPISGHRSVSWYQQTPGQGLQFLFEYFSETQRNKGNFPGRFSGRQFSNSRSEMNVSTLELGDSALYLCASSPGLIGSTDTQYFGPGTRLTVL.